The rows below give T cell receptor beta chains drawn from one sample of a study of coeliac disease. Assay used: immunoSEQ multiplex PCR; TCRdb lists only in-frame clones, some missing. This sample has some 5,000 clones, with 62% found just once. Source material: lamina propria lymphocytes from the gut. The receptor source for this set is a woman in her 70s with celiac disease. CDR3s include the opening cysteine and the closing phenylalanine or tryptophan. A D gene is named only where the DNA matches it firmly. Clone size is not always given. Where it is, it says once, few, many or a class for expanded clones.

cdr3_aa | cdr3_nt | clone_size | v_call | d_call | j_call
CASSLQLPSTDTQYF | TGTGCCAGCAGTCTTCAGTTGCCTAGCACAGATACGCAGTATTTT | - | TRBV6-5 | - | TRBJ2-3
CASSLTSGGRSYNEQFF | TGTGCCAGCAGCTTGACTAGCGGGGGTCGCTCCTACAATGAGCAGTTCTTC | - | TRBV7-9 | TRBD2 | TRBJ2-1
CASGWGGLPPGNIQYF | TGTGCCAGCGGTTGGGGGGGACTCCCTCCGGGAAACATTCAGTACTTC | - | TRBV6-5 | TRBD2 | TRBJ2-4
CASSLAGALTDTQYF | TGTGCCAGCAGCTTAGCGGGGGCCCTCACAGATACGCAGTATTTT | - | TRBV7-2 | - | TRBJ2-3
CASSPTGGNYEQYF | TGTGCCAGTAGTCCTACAGGGGGAAACTACGAGCAGTACTTC | - | TRBV19 | TRBD1 | TRBJ2-7
CASSPITGSTDTQYF | TGTGCCAGCTCACCTATCACGGGTAGCACAGATACGCAGTATTTT | - | TRBV18 | - | TRBJ2-3
CAISDAAFSYNEQFF | TGTGCCATCAGTGATGCGGCTTTTTCCTACAATGAGCAGTTCTTC | - | TRBV10-3 | - | TRBJ2-1
CASSLGLGTAQETQYF | TGCGCCAGCAGCTTGGGATTAGGGACAGCCCAAGAGACCCAGTACTTC | - | TRBV5-1 | TRBD1 | TRBJ2-5
CASSRNNKRDRGYEQYF | TGTGCCAGCAGCCGCAACAATAAGAGGGACAGGGGCTACGAGCAGTACTTC | - | TRBV13 | TRBD1 | TRBJ2-7
CSGGTGEDGELFF | TGCAGCGGTGGGACAGGGGAGGACGGGGAGCTGTTTTTT | large | TRBV29-1 | TRBD1 | TRBJ2-2
CASSPTGAQDTQYF | TGTGCCAGTAGTCCGACAGGGGCTCAAGATACGCAGTATTTT | - | TRBV19 | TRBD1 | TRBJ2-3
CASSLTVAQPQHF | TGTGCCAGCAGCTTAACAGTGGCTCAGCCCCAGCATTTT | medium-sized | TRBV7-9 | - | TRBJ1-5
CASSPSTGTEAFF | TGTGCCAGCAGCCCCTCGACCGGGACAGAAGCTTTCTTT | large | TRBV5-6 | - | TRBJ1-1
CASSFGVRGRGGETQYF | TGTGCCAGCAGCTTCGGGGTGAGGGGGCGAGGGGGAGAGACCCAGTACTTC | - | TRBV11-2 | TRBD1 | TRBJ2-5
CAISGRGIYEQYF | TGTGCCATCAGTGGGCGGGGTATCTACGAGCAGTACTTC | few | TRBV10-3 | - | TRBJ2-7
CASSLGSGHNSPLHF | TGTGCCAGCAGCTTGGGGTCAGGCCATAATTCACCCCTCCACTTT | - | TRBV5-5 | - | TRBJ1-6
CAWSGTGPPRAFF | TGTGCCTGGAGTGGAACAGGCCCTCCGCGAGCTTTCTTT | few | TRBV30 | - | TRBJ1-1
CSVPTALNTEAFF | TGCAGCGTACCGACAGCCTTGAACACTGAAGCTTTCTTT | - | TRBV29-1 | - | TRBJ1-1
CSVDGGSYNEQFF | TGCAGCGTTGACGGGGGCTCCTACAATGAGCAGTTCTTC | - | TRBV29-1 | - | TRBJ2-1
CASSRRFGGSYNSPLHF | TGTGCCAGCAGTCGCCGATTTGGGGGCTCGTATAATTCACCCCTCCACTTT | - | TRBV27 | - | TRBJ1-6
CASSLGQGDYGYTF | TGCGCCAGCAGCTTAGGACAGGGGGACTATGGCTACACCTTC | - | TRBV5-1 | TRBD1 | TRBJ1-2
CASSLGGRLYGYTF | TGTGCCAGCAGCCTCGGGGGGCGTCTCTATGGCTACACCTTC | - | TRBV7-9 | - | TRBJ1-2
CASQSTSAGGETQYF | TGTGCCAGCCAATCTACGTCGGCGGGGGGCGAGACCCAGTACTTC | few | TRBV6-5 | TRBD2 | TRBJ2-5
CASSSPSGGYEQYF | TGTGCCAGCAGCTCCCCCTCAGGGGGCTACGAGCAGTACTTC | - | TRBV14 | TRBD1 | TRBJ2-7
CASSRGQGREQYF | TGTGCCAGTAGTAGAGGACAGGGACGCGAGCAGTACTTC | - | TRBV19 | TRBD1 | TRBJ2-7
CASSDGQGGKAEAFF | TGTGCCAGCAGTGACGGACAGGGAGGGAAGGCTGAAGCTTTCTTT | - | TRBV2 | TRBD1 | TRBJ1-1
CASRFGGNTEAFF | TGTGCCAGCAGATTCGGTGGTAACACTGAAGCTTTCTTT | - | TRBV7-9 | - | TRBJ1-1
CSVSGGEGYEQYF | TGCAGCGTATCAGGGGGAGAGGGTTACGAGCAGTACTTC | - | TRBV29-1 | TRBD1 | TRBJ2-7
CASSYKRVGTDTQYF | TGTGCCAGCAGTTATAAGCGGGTGGGCACAGATACGCAGTATTTT | - | TRBV27 | - | TRBJ2-3
CASSSGGGENEQFF | TGTGCCAGCAGTAGCGGGGGGGGTGAGAATGAGCAGTTCTTC | few | TRBV6-4 | TRBD2 | TRBJ2-1
CASSSQTGGGYYEQYF | TGTGCCAGCAGCTCACAAACAGGGGGCGGTTACTACGAGCAGTACTTC | - | TRBV7-8 | TRBD1 | TRBJ2-7
CASSLKGGGLSGANVLTF | TGTGCCAGCAGTTTAAAAGGGGGCGGATTATCTGGGGCCAACGTCCTGACTTTC | few | TRBV27 | TRBD1 | TRBJ2-6
CASSRRGGTDTQYF | TGTGCCAGCAGTCGTCGGGGGGGCACAGATACGCAGTATTTT | - | TRBV27 | TRBD2 | TRBJ2-3
CSVEGTGGKAFF | TGCAGCGTTGAAGGGACAGGGGGGAAAGCTTTCTTT | - | TRBV29-1 | TRBD1 | TRBJ1-1
CASSIAEYSNQPQHF | TGTGCCAGTAGTATAGCGGAGTATAGCAATCAGCCCCAGCATTTT | - | TRBV19 | - | TRBJ1-5
CASSHRQGAGTEAFF | TGTGCCAGCAGCCATCGACAGGGGGCTGGCACTGAAGCTTTCTTT | few | TRBV7-9 | TRBD1 | TRBJ1-1